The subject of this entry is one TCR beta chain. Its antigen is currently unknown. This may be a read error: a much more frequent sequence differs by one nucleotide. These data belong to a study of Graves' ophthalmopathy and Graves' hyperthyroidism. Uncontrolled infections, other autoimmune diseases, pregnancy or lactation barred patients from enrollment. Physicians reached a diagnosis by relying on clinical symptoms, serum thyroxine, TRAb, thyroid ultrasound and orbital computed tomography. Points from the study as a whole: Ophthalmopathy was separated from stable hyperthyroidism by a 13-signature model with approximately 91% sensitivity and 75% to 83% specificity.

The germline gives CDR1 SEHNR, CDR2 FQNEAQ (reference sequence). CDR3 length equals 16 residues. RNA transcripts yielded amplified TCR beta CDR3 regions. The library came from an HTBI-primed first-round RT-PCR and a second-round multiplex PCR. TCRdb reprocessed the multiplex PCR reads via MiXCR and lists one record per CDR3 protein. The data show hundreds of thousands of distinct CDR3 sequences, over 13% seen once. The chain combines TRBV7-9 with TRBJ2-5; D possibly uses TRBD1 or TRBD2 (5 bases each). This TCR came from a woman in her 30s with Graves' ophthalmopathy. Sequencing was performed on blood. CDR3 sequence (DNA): TGTGCCAGCAGCTCCCTCCTTAGGGGAGCCCAAGAGACCCGGTACTTC. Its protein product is CASSSLLRGAQETRYF.